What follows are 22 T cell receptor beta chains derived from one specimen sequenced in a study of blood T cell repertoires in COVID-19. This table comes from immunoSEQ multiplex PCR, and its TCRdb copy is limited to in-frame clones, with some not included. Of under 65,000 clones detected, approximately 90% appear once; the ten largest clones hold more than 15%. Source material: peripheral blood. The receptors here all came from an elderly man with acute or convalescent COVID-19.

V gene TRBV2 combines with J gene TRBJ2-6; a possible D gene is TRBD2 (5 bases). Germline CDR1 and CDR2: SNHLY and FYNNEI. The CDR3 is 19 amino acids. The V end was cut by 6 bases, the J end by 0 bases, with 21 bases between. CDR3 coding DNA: TGTGCCAGCAGGGAGCCGGGGTGGGCAGGCCGCTCTGGGGCCAACGTCCTGACTTTC. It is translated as CASREPGWAGRSGANVLTF.

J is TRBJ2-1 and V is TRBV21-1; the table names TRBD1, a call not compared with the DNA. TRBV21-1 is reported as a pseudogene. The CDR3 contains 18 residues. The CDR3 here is CASSSHRGNRGAYNEQFF. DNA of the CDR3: TGTGCCAGCAGCTCCCACCGTGGGAACAGGGGGGCTTACAATGAGCAGTTCTTC.

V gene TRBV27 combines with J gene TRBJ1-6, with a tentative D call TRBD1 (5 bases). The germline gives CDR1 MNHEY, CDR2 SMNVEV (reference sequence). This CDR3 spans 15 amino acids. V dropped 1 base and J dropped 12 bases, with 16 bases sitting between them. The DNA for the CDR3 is TGTGCCAGCAGTTTATACCCAGGGTGGGATTTACCCCTCCACTTT. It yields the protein CASSLYPGWDLPLHF.

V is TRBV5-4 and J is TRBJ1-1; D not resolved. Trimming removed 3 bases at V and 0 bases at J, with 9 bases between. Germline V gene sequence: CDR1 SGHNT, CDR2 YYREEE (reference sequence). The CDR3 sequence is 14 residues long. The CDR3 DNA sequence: TGTGCCAGCAGCTCCTATAACTTGAACACTGAAGCTTTCTTT. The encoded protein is CASSSYNLNTEAFF.

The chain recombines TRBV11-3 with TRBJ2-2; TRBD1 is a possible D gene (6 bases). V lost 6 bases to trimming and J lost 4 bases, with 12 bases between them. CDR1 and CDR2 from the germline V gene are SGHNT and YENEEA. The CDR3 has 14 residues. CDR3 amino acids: CASSTGSTTGELFF. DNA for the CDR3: TGTGCCAGCAGTACAGGGTCCACCACCGGGGAGCTGTTTTTT.

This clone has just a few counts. DNA for the CDR3: TGTGCCAGCACCCGACAGGCGCCAACAAATTCACCCCTCCACTTT. It encodes CASTRQAPTNSPLHF. The chain recombines TRBV6-1 with TRBJ1-6; a possible D gene is TRBD1 (6 bases). The germline V gene has CDR1 MNHNS and CDR2 SASEGT. The CDR3 extends over 15 amino acids. The V and J ends lost 7 bases and 7 bases respectively, with 17 bases between them.

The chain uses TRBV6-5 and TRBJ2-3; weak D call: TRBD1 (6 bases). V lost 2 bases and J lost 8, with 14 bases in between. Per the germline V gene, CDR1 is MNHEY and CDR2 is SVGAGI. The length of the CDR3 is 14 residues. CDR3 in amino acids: CASSYLGHKVTQYF. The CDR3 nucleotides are TGTGCCAGCAGTTACCTGGGACACAAGGTTACGCAGTATTTT.

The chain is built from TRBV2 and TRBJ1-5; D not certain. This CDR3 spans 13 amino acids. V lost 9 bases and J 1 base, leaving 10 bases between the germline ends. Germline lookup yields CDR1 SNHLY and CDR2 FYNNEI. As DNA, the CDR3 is TGTGCCAGTAACGGTGCCAGCAATCAGCCCCAGCATTTT. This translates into CASNGASNQPQHF.

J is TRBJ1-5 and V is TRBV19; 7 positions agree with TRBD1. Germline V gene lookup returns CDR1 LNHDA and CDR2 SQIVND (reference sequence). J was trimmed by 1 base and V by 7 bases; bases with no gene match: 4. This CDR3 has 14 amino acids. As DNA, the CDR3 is TGTGCCAGTACGACAGGGATCAGCAATCAGCCCCAGCATTTT. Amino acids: CASTTGISNQPQHF.

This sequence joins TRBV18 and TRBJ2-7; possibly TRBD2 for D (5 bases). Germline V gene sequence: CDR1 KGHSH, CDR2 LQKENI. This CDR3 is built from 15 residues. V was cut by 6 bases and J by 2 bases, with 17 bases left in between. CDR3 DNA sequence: TGTGCCAGCTCTCCCGGGGATGGCGGTCCCTACGAGCAGTACTTC. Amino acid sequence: CASSPGDGGPYEQYF.

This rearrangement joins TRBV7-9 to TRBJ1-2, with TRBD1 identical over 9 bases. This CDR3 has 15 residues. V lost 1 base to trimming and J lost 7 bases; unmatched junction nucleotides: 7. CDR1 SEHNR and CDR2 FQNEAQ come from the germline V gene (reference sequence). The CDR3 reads CASSLVGDREVGYTF. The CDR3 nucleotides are TGTGCCAGCAGCTTAGTAGGGGACAGGGAAGTTGGCTACACCTTC.

For the CDR3, the DNA is TGTGCCAGCAGTTCGGACAGCTATCCTGGAAACACCATATATTTT. This sequence encodes CASSSDSYPGNTIYF. J is TRBJ1-3 and V is TRBV7-6; D is perhaps TRBD1 (6 bases). Germline CDR1 and CDR2: SGHVS and FNYEAQ. V shed 6 bases and J shed 2 bases, with 14 bases lying between them. The CDR3 extends over 15 amino acids.

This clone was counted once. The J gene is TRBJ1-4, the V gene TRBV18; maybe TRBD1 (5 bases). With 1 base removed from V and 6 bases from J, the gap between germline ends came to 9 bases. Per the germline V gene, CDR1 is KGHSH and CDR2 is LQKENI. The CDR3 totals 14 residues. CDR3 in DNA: TGTGCCAGCTCACCACGGGGCGCGGATGAAAAACTGTTTTTT. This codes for CASSPRGADEKLFF.

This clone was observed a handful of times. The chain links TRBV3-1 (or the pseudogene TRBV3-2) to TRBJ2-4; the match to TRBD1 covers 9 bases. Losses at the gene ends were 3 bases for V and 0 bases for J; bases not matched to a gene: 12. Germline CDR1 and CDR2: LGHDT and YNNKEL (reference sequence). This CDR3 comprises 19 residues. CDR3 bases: TGTGCCAGCAGCCAGAGGGACAGGGCCGGGCCTCTAGCCAAAAACATTCAGTACTTC. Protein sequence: CASSQRDRAGPLAKNIQYF.

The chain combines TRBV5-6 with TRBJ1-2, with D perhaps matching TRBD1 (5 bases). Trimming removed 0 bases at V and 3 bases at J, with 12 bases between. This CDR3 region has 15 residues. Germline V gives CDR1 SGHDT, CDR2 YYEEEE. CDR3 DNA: TGTGCCAGCAGCTTGGCGTCATCGGGGGACTATGGCTACACCTTC. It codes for CASSLASSGDYGYTF.

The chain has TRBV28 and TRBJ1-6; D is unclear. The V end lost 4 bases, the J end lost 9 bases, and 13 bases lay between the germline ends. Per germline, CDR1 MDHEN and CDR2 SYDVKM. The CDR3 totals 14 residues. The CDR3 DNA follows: TGTGCCAGCAGTTCGGAGCTTTCGGGTTCACCCCTCCACTTT. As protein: CASSSELSGSPLHF. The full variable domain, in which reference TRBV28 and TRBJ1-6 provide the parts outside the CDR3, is DVKVTQSSRYLVKRTGEKVFLECVQDMDHENMFWYRQDPGLGLRLIYFSYDVKMKEKGDIPEGYSVSREKKERFSLILESASTNQTSMYLCASSSELSGSPLHFGNGTRLTVT.

CDR3 sequence reads: CASSLTPGGENGYTF. The CDR3 DNA reads as TGTGCCAGCAGCTTAACCCCAGGGGGCGAGAATGGCTACACCTTC. This chain connects TRBV7-2 to TRBJ1-2, with 8 bases fitting TRBD1. Germline V gene data show CDR1 as SGHTA and CDR2 as FQGNSA. The CDR3 has 15 amino acids. V was pared by 2 bases and J by 6 bases, with 8 bases of the junction left unmatched.

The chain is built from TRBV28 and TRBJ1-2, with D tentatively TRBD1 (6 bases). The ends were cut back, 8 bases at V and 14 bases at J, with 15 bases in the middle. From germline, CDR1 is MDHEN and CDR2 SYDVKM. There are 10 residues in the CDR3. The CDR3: CASGEGRGTF. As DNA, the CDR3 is TGTGCCAGCGGAGAGGGGAGGGGGACCTTC.

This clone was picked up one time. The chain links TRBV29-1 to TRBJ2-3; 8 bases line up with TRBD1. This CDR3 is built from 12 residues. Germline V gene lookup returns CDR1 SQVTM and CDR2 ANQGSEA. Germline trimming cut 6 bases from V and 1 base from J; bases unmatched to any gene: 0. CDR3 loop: CSVGQGTDTQYF. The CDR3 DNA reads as TGCAGCGTGGGACAGGGCACAGATACGCAGTATTTT.

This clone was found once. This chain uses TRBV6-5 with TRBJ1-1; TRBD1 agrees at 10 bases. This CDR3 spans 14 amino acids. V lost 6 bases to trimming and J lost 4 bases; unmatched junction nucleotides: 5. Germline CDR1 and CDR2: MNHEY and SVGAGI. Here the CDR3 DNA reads TGTGCCAGCAGCGTTGACAGGGGGCTCACTGAAGCTTTCTTT. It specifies CASSVDRGLTEAFF.

CDR3 amino acids: CASSPRRGGGYRDTQYF. In DNA, the CDR3 is TGTGCCAGCAGCCCCCGTAGAGGCGGGGGCTACCGGGATACGCAGTATTTT. The rearrangement joins TRBV11-2 to TRBJ2-3, with D perhaps matching TRBD2 (7 bases). The germline gives CDR1 SGHAT, CDR2 FQNNGV. This CDR3 region has 17 residues. Trimming pared 5 bases from V and 6 bases from J, leaving 24 bases between.

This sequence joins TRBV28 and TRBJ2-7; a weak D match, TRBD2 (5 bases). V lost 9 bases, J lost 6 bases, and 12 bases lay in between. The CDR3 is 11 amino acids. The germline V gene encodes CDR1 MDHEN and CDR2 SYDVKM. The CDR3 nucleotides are TGTGCCAGTTGTGAGGGCCTCGAGCAGTACTTC. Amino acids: CASCEGLEQYF.